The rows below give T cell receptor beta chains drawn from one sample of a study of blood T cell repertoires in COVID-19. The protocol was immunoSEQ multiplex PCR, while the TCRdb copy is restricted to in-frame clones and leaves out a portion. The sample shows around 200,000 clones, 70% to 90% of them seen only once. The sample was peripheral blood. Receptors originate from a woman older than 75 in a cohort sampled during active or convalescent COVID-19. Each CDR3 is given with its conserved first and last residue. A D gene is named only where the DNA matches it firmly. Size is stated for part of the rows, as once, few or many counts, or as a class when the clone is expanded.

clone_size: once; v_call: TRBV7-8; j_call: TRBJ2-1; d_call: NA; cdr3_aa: CASSSRSRNEQFF; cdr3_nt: TGTGCCAGCAGCTCCAGGTCCCGGAATGAGCAGTTCTTC
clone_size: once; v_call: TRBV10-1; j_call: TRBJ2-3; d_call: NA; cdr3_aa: CASSDRALTDTQYF; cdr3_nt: TGCGCCAGCAGTGACAGGGCCCTCACAGATACGCAGTATTTT
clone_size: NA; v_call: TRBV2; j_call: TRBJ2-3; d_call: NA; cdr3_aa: CASSEDVPSGTDTQYF; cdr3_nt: TGTGCCAGCAGTGAAGATGTCCCTAGCGGCACAGATACGCAGTATTTT
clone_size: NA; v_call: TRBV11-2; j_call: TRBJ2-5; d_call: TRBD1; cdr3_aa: CASSSVRDRGLETQYF; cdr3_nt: TGTGCCAGCAGCTCCGTTCGGGACAGGGGATTAGAGACCCAGTACTTC
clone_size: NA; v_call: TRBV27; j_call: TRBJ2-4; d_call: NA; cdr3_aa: CASSFRPGKNIQYF; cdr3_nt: TGTGCCAGCAGTTTCCGGCCAGGCAAAAACATTCAGTACTTC
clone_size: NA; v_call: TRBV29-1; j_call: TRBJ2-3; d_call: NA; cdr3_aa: CTCLGVDTQYF; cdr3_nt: TGCACCTGTCTTGGAGTGGATACGCAGTATTTT
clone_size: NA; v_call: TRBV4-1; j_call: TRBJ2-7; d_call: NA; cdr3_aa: CASSQEGQFYEQYF; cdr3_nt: TGCGCCAGCAGCCAAGAGGGGCAGTTCTACGAGCAGTACTTC
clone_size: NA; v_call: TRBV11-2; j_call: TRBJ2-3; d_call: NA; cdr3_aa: CASSMTESTDTQYF; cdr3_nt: TGTGCCAGCAGTATGACAGAGAGCACAGATACGCAGTATTTT
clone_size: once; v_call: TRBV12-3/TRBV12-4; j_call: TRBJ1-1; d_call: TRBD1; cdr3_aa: CASLGDRGTEAFF; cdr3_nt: TGTGCCAGCCTCGGGGACAGAGGCACTGAAGCTTTCTTT
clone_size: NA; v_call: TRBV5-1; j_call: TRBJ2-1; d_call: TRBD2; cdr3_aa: CASSPGGGFNEQFF; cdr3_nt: TGCGCCAGCAGCCCCGGGGGGGGATTCAATGAGCAGTTCTTC
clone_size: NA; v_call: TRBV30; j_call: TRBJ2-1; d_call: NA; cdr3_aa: CAWSVSGLRSYNEQFF; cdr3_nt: TGTGCCTGGAGTGTGTCTGGGCTCCGCTCCTACAATGAGCAGTTCTTC
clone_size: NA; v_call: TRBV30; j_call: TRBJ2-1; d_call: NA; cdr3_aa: CAWSILSGGYNEQFF; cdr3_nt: TGTGCCTGGAGTATTTTATCAGGAGGTTACAATGAGCAGTTCTTC
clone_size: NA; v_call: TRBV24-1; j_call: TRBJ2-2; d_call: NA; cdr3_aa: CATSGGNTGELFF; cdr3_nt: TGTGCCACCAGCGGGGGGAACACCGGGGAGCTGTTTTTT